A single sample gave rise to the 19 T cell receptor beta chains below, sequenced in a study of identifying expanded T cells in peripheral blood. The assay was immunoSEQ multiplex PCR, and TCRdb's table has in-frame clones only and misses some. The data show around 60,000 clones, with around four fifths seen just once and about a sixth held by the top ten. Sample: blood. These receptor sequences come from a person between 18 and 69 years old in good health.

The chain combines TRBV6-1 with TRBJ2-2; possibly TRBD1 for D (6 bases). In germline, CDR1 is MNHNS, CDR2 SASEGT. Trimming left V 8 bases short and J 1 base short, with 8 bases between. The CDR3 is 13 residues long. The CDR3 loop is CASDRRNTGELFF. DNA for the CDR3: TGTGCCAGCGACAGGAGGAACACCGGGGAGCTGTTTTTT.

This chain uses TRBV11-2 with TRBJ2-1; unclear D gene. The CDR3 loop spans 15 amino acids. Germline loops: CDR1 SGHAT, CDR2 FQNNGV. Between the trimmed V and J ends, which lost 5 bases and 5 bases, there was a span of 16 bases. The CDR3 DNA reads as TGTGCCAGCAGCGCCCGGCTAAACGGCAACAATGAGCAGTTCTTC. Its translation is CASSARLNGNNEQFF.

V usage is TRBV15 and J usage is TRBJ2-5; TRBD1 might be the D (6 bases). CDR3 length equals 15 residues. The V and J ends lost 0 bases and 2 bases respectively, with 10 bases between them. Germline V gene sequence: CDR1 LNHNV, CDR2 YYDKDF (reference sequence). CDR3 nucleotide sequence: TGTGCCACCAGCAGAGACAGGGGCTGGCAAGAGACCCAGTACTTC. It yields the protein CATSRDRGWQETQYF.

The DNA for the CDR3 is TGTGCCAGCAGCCAAGACTTCGCAGGGGTCCGCTCTGGAAACACCATATATTTT. Protein product: CASSQDFAGVRSGNTIYF. This chain uses TRBV14 with TRBJ1-3, with TRBD1 as a possible D gene (6 bases). Germline loops: CDR1 SGHDN, CDR2 FVKESK. V was shortened by 0 bases and J by 0 bases, with 15 bases between the two germline ends. The CDR3 has 18 residues.

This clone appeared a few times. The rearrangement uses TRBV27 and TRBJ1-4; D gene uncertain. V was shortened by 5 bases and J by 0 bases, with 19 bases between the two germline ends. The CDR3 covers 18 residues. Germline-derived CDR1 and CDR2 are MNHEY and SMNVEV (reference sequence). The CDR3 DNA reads TGTGCCAGCAGTCCATGGGCGGCAGGTTTTTCAACTAATGAAAAACTGTTTTTT. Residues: CASSPWAAGFSTNEKLFF.

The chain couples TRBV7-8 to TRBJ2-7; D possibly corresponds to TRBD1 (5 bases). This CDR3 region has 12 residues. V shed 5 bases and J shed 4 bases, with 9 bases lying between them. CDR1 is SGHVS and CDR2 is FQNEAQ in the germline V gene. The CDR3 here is CASSPTGYEQYV. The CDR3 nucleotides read TGTGCCAGCAGCCCAACAGGATACGAGCAGTACGTC.

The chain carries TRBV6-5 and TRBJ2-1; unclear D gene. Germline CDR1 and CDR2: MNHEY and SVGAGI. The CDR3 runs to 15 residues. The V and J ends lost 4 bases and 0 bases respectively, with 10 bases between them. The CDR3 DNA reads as TGTGCCAGCAGTTTTTCACTCGCCTCCTACAATGAGCAGTTCTTC. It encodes CASSFSLASYNEQFF.

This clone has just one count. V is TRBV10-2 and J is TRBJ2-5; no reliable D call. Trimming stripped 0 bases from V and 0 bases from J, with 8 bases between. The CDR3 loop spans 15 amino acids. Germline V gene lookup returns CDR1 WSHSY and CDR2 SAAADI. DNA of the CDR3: TGCGCCAGCAGTGAGTCAGGGCTCGACCAAGAGACCCAGTACTTC. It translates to CASSESGLDQETQYF.

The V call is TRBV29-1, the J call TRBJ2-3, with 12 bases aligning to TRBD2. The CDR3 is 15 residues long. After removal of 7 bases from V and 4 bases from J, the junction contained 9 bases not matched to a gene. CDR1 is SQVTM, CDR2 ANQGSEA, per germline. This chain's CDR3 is CSARLAGAGADTQYF. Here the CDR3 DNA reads TGCAGCGCCCGACTAGCGGGGGCTGGAGCAGATACGCAGTATTTT.

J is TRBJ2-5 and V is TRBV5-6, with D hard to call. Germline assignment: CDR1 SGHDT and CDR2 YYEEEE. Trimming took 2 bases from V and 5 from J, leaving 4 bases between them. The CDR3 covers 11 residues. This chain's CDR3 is CASSFRETQYF. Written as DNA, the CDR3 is TGTGCCAGCAGCTTCCGGGAGACCCAGTACTTC.

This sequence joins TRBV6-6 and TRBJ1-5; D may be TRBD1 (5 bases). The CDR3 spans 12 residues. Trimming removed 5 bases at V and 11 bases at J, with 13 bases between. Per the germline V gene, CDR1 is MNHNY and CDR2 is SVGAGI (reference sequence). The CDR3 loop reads CASSQPGTAQHF. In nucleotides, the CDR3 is TGTGCCAGCAGTCAACCTGGGACGGCCCAGCATTTT.

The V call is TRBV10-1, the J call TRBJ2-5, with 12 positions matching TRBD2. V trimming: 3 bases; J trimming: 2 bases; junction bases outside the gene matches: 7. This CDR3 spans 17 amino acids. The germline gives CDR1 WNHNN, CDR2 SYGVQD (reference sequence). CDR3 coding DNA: TGCGCCAGCAGTGAAGGGCTAGCGGGAGGGTTACAAGAGACCCAGTACTTC. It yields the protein CASSEGLAGGLQETQYF.

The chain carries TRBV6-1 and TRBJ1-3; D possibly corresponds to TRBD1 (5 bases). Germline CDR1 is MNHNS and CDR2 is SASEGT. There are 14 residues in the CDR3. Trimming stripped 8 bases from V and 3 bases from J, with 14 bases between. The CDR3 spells CASCSLGVGNTIYF. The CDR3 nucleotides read TGTGCCAGCTGCTCGCTGGGGGTTGGAAACACCATATATTTT.

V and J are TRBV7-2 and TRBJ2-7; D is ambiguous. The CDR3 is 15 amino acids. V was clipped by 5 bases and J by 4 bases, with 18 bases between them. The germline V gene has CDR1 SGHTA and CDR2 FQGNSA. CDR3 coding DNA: TGTGCCAGCAGCCCCGCGCGGTCGGGTTTTTACGAGCAGTACTTC. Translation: CASSPARSGFYEQYF.

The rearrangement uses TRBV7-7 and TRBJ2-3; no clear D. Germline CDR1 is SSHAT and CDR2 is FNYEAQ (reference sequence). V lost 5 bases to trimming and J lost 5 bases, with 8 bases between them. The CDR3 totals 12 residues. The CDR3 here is CASSPTGDTQYF. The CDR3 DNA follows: TGTGCCAGCAGCCCCACGGGAGATACGCAGTATTTT.

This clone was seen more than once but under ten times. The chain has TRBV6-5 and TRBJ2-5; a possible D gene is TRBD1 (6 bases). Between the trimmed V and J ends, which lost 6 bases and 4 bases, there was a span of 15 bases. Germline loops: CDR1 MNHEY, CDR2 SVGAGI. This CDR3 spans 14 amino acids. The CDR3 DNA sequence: TGTGCCAGCAGCTACCGGGGCAGGGGAGAGACCCAGTACTTC. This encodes CASSYRGRGETQYF.

The CDR3 is CASSFWTNRGRNGYTF. CDR3 DNA sequence: TGTGCCAGCAGCTTCTGGACTAATCGAGGGAGAAATGGCTACACCTTC. The V and J genes are TRBV5-6 and TRBJ1-2; D not certain. Germline assignment: CDR1 SGHDT and CDR2 YYEEEE. V lost 2 bases and J 6 bases, leaving 20 bases between the germline ends. The CDR3 covers 16 residues.

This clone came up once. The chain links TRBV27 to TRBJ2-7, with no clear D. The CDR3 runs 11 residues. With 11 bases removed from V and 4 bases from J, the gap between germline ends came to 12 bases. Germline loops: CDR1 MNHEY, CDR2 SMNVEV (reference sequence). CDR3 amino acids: CAAGFIYEQYF. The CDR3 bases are TGTGCCGCCGGATTTATTTACGAGCAGTACTTC.

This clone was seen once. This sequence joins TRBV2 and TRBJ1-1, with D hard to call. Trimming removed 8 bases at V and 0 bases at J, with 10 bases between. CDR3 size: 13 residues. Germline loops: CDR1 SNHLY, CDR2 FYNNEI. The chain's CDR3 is CASLGIMNTEAFF. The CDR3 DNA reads TGTGCCAGCCTCGGAATCATGAACACTGAAGCTTTCTTT.